This is a list of T cell receptor beta chains from one sample in a study of blood T cells in healthy people across ages. TCRdb re-called the 5' RACE reads through MiXCR, storing one row per CDR3 protein. The sample lists about a million distinct CDR3 sequences, around 54% occurring once. The material sequenced was blood. These receptor sequences come from a woman aged 55-69 years in good health. The CDR3 runs from the conserved cysteine through the conserved F or W. The D gene is left open where the match is weak. Clone size is stated in some rows and not others, as once, few, many or a class when expanded.

- | TRBJ1-2 | - | TRBV29-1 | CSVEHSPYGYTF | TGCAGCGTTGAGCACAGCCCCTATGGCTACACCTTC
once | TRBJ2-7 | TRBD1 | TRBV6-1 | CASSSNTGVLYEQYF | TGTGCCAGCAGCAGTAATACAGGGGTACTCTACGAGCAGTACTTC
many | TRBJ2-7 | - | TRBV5-1 | CASSFGTTYEQYF | TGTGCCAGCAGTTTTGGCACCACCTACGAGCAGTACTTC
- | TRBJ2-7 | - | TRBV28 | CASRGTGTGVYEQYF | TGTGCCAGCAGGGGGACCGGGACGGGAGTCTACGAGCAGTACTTC
few | TRBJ2-5 | - | TRBV4-3 | CASSQERRPGGETQYF | TGCGCCAGCAGCCAAGAAAGGCGCCCCGGGGGAGAGACCCAGTACTTC
- | TRBJ2-2 | - | TRBV6-6 | CASSPPDHTGELFF | TGTGCCAGCAGTCCTCCGGACCATACCGGGGAGCTGTTTTTT
- | TRBJ2-3 | - | TRBV7-2 | CASSKLAADTQYF | TGTGCCAGCAGCAAACTAGCCGCAGATACGCAGTATTTT
many | TRBJ2-7 | - | TRBV15 | CATSREPGSYEQYF | TGTGCCACCAGCAGAGAACCGGGCTCCTACGAGCAGTACTTC
- | TRBJ1-5 | - | TRBV5-8 | CASSAGLYQPQHF | TGTGCCAGCAGCGCGGGCCTCTATCAGCCCCAGCATTTT
- | TRBJ1-2 | - | TRBV7-9 | CASSESGSAPAGYTF | TGTGCCAGCAGCGAGTCGGGCAGCGCCCCGGCTGGCTACACCTTC
- | TRBJ2-4 | TRBD1 | TRBV2 | CASSLGQDKNIQYF | TGTGCCAGCAGTTTAGGACAGGACAAAAACATTCAGTACTTC
once | TRBJ2-1 | TRBD2 | TRBV10-3 | CAISDLTSGENEQFF | TGTGCCATCAGTGATCTGACTAGCGGTGAGAATGAGCAGTTCTTC
- | TRBJ2-3 | TRBD2 | TRBV12-3/TRBV12-4 | CASSLGTSGSDTQYF | TGTGCCAGCAGTTTAGGGACTAGCGGTTCAGATACGCAGTATTTT
- | TRBJ2-5 | - | TRBV12-3/TRBV12-4 | CASSLSYRLETQYF | TGTGCCAGCAGTTTGTCTTACAGACTAGAGACCCAGTACTTC
- | TRBJ2-5 | TRBD2 | TRBV6-5 | CASTGTNEETQYF | TGTGCCAGCACCGGGACTAACGAAGAGACCCAGTACTTC
- | TRBJ2-7 | - | TRBV12-3/TRBV12-4 | CASSLFGLYEQYF | TGCGCCAGCAGTTTATTTGGCCTCTACGAGCAGTACTTC
few | TRBJ2-6 | - | TRBV29-1 | CSVEGGGTSGANVLTF | TGCAGCGTTGAAGGAGGGGGTACCTCTGGGGCCAACGTCCTGACTTTC
- | TRBJ2-7 | TRBD2 | TRBV6-6 | CASSYRREFHNEQYF | TGTGCCAGCAGTTATAGGCGGGAGTTCCACAATGAGCAGTACTTC
- | TRBJ1-1 | - | TRBV6-5 | CASSYDTMNTEAFF | TGTGCCAGCAGTTACGACACAATGAACACTGAAGCTTTCTTT
few | TRBJ2-7 | TRBD2 | TRBV7-8 | CASSFGLASYEQYF | TGTGCCAGCAGCTTTGGACTAGCCTCCTACGAGCAGTACTTC
- | TRBJ2-1 | - | TRBV28 | CASSLLGLEGDEQFF | TGTGCCAGCAGTTTACTTGGACTGGAGGGGGATGAACAGTTCTTC
- | TRBJ2-1 | - | TRBV19 | CASRTDQGYNEQFF | TGTGCCAGTAGGACGGATCAAGGCTACAATGAGCAGTTCTTC
- | TRBJ2-5 | TRBD1 | TRBV7-3 | CASSLQGARLDETQYF | TGTGCCAGCAGCTTACAGGGGGCGCGGCTCGATGAGACCCAGTACTTC
- | TRBJ2-5 | - | TRBV6-5 | CASSYGRALKQKTQYF | TGTGCCAGCAGTTACGGCCGGGCCCTTAAGCAAAAGACCCAGTACTTC
few | TRBJ2-7 | TRBD2 | TRBV5-1 | CASSFGTSDSYEQYF | TGCGCCAGCAGCTTCGGGACTAGCGATTCCTACGAGCAGTACTTC
- | TRBJ2-6 | TRBD1 | TRBV28 | CASSPWTGGPGANVLTF | TGTGCCAGCAGTCCGTGGACAGGGGGACCTGGGGCCAACGTCCTGACTTTC
once | TRBJ2-3 | - | TRBV10-3 | CAIRTDWADTQYF | TGTGCCATCAGGACTGACTGGGCAGATACGCAGTATTTT
- | TRBJ2-2 | TRBD2 | TRBV20-1 | CSARDGLAGWGTGELFF | TGCAGTGCTAGAGATGGACTAGCGGGATGGGGAACCGGGGAGCTGTTTTTT
- | TRBJ2-4 | TRBD1 | TRBV7-8 | CASSLGGGRNIQYF | TGTGCCAGCAGCTTAGGAGGGGGCAGGAACATTCAGTACTTC
- | TRBJ2-1 | TRBD2 | TRBV6-1 | CASSQKSGSTYNEQFF | TGTGCCAGCAGTCAAAAGAGCGGGAGCACCTACAATGAGCAGTTCTTC
few | TRBJ2-5 | TRBD1 | TRBV28 | CASRPGGTGGEETQYF | TGTGCCAGCAGACCCGGGGGGACAGGGGGCGAGGAGACCCAGTACTTC
few | TRBJ2-3 | TRBD2 | TRBV25-1 | CASSEYKTSGSTDTQYF | TGTGCCAGCAGTGAATACAAGACTAGCGGGAGCACAGATACGCAGTATTTT
few | TRBJ2-7 | - | TRBV5-6 | CASSSQASYEQYF | TGTGCCAGCAGCTCCCAGGCCTCTTACGAGCAGTACTTC
- | TRBJ2-6 | - | TRBV6-5 | CASRRNSRANVLTF | TGTGCCAGCAGAAGGAACTCTAGGGCCAACGTCCTGACTTTC
- | TRBJ2-7 | - | TRBV3-1 | CASSQQHLYEQYF | TGTGCCAGCAGCCAACAGCACCTATACGAGCAGTACTTC
- | TRBJ1-6 | - | TRBV10-3 | CAISESLGVSPLHF | TGTGCCATCAGTGAGTCATTGGGGGTTTCACCCCTCCACTTT
few | TRBJ2-7 | TRBD1 | TRBV27 | CASSLTGIVYEQYF | TGTGCCAGCAGTTTGACAGGGATTGTCTACGAGCAGTACTTC
- | TRBJ2-3 | TRBD2 | TRBV20-1 | CSAGRLAGGISTDTQYF | TGCAGTGCTGGTAGACTAGCGGGAGGTATCAGCACAGATACGCAGTATTTT
once | TRBJ2-7 | TRBD1 | TRBV10-3 | CAISDPGQASSYEQYF | TGTGCCATCAGTGACCCGGGACAGGCGAGCTCCTACGAGCAGTACTTC
- | TRBJ2-3 | - | TRBV6-1 | CASSERTTDTQYF | TGTGCCAGCAGTGAGCGAACCACAGATACGCAGTATTTT
- | TRBJ1-2 | - | TRBV28 | CASSLSFGYTF | TGTGCCAGCAGTTTAAGCTTTGGCTACACCTTC
- | TRBJ2-5 | TRBD1 | TRBV2 | CASRQGIDSYNEQYF | TGTGCTAGCAGACAGGGGATAGATAGCTACAATGAGCAGTACTTC